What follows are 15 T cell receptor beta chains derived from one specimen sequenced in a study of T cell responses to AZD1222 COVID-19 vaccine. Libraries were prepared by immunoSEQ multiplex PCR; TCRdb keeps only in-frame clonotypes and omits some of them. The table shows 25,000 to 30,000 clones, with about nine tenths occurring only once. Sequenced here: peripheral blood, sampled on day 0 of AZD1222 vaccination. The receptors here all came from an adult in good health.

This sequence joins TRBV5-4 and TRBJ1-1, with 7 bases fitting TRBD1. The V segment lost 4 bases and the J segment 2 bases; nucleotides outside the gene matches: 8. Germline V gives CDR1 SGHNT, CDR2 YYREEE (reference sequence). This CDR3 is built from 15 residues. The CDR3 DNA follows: TGTGCCAGCAGCCTCCAGACAGGGCTCAACACTGAAGCTTTCTTT. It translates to CASSLQTGLNTEAFF. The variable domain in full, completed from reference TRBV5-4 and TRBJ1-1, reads ETGVTQSPTHLIKTRGQQVTLRCSSQSGHNTVSWYQQALGQGPQFIFQYYREEENGRGNFPPRFSGLQFPNYSSELNVNALELDDSALYLCASSLQTGLNTEAFFGQGTRLTVV.

Here the CDR3 reads CSVGADHGYTF. In DNA form, the CDR3 reads TGCAGCGTTGGGGCAGACCATGGCTACACCTTC. The chain uses TRBV29-1 and TRBJ1-2; no definite D call. The length of the CDR3 is 11 residues. Deletions cut 4 bases from V and 6 bases from J, with 9 bases between. Germline V CDR1 and CDR2: SQVTM, ANQGSEA.

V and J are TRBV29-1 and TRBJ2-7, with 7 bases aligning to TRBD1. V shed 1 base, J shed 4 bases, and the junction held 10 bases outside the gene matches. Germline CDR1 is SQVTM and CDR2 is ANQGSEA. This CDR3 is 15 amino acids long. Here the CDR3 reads CSVEGPLPGQYEQYF. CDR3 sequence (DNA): TGCAGCGTTGAAGGTCCCCTACCGGGACAGTACGAGCAGTACTTC.

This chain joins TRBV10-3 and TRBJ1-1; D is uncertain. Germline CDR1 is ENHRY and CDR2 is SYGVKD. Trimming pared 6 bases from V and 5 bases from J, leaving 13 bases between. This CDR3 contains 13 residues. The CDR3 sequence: CAIREGPGTEAFF. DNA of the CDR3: TGTGCCATCAGAGAAGGGCCAGGAACTGAAGCTTTCTTT.

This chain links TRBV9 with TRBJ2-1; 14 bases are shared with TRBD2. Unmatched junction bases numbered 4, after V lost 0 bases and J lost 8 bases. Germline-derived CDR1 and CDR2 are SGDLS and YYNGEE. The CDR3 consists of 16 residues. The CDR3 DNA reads TGTGCCAGCAGCGTAGCAGGGACTAGCGGGAGTTATGAGCAGTTCTTC. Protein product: CASSVAGTSGSYEQFF.

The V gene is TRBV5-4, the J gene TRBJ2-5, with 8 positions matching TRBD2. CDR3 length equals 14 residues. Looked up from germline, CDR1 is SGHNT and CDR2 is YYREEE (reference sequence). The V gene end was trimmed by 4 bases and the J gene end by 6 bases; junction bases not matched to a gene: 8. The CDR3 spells CASSPGGGQQTQYF. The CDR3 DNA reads TGTGCCAGCAGCCCCGGGGGGGGGCAACAGACCCAGTACTTC.

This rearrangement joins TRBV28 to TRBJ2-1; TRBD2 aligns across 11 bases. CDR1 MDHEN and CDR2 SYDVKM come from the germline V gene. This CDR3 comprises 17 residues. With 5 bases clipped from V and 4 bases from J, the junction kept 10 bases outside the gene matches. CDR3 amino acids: CASSELAGGGLYNEQFF. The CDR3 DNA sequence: TGTGCCAGCAGTGAGTTAGCGGGAGGGGGCCTATACAATGAGCAGTTCTTC. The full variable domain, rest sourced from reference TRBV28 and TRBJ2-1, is DVKVTQSSRYLVKRTGEKVFLECVQDMDHENMFWYRQDPGLGLRLIYFSYDVKMKEKGDIPEGYSVSREKKERFSLILESASTNQTSMYLCASSELAGGGLYNEQFFGPGTRLTVL.

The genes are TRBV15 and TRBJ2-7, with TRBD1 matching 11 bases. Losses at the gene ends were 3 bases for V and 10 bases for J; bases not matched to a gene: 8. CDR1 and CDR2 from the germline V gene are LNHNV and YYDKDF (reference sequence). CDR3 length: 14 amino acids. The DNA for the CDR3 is TGTGCCACCAGCAGGGGACAGGGGGACGGAGGACAGTACTTC. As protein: CATSRGQGDGGQYF.

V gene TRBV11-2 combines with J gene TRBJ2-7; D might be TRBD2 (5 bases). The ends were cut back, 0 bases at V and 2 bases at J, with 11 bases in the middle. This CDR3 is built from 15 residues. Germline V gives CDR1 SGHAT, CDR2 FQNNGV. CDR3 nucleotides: TGTGCCAGCAGCTTAGACGGACTGGACCCCTACGAGCAGTACTTC. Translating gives CASSLDGLDPYEQYF. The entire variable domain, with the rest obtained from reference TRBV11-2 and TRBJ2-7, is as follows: EAGVAQSPRYKIIEKRQSVAFWCNPISGHATLYWYQQILGQGPKLLIQFQNNGVVDDSQLPKDRFSAERLKGVDSTLKIQPAKLEDSAVYLCASSLDGLDPYEQYFGPGTRLTVT.

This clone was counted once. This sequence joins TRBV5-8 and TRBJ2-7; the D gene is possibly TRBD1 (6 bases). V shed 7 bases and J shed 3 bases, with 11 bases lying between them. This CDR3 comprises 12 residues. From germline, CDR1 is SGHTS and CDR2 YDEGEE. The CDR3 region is CASGGQHYEQYF. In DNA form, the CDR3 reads TGTGCCAGCGGCGGACAGCACTACGAGCAGTACTTC. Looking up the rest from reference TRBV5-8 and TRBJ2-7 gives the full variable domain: EAGVTQSPTHLIKTRGQQATLRCSPISGHTSVYWYQQALGLGLQFLLWYDEGEERNRGNFPPRFSGRQFPNYSSELNVNALELEDSALYLCASGGQHYEQYFGPGTRLTVT.

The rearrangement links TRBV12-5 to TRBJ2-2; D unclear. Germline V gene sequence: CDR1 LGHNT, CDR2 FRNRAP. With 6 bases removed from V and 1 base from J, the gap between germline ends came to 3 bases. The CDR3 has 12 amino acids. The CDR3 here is CASGLNTGELFF. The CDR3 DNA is TGTGCTAGTGGGTTGAACACCGGGGAGCTGTTTTTT.

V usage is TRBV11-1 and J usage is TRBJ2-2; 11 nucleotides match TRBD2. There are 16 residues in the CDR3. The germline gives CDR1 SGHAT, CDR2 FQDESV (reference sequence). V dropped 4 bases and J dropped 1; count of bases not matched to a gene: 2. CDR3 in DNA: TGTGCCAGCAGCTCGCTAGCGGGAGGGAACACCGGGGAGCTGTTTTTT. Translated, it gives CASSSLAGGNTGELFF.

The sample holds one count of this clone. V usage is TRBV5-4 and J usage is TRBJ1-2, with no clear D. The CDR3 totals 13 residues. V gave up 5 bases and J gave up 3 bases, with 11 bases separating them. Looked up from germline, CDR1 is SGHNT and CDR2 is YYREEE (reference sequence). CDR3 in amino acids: CASRRALHYGYTF. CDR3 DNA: TGTGCCAGCAGAAGAGCGCTGCACTATGGCTACACCTTC.

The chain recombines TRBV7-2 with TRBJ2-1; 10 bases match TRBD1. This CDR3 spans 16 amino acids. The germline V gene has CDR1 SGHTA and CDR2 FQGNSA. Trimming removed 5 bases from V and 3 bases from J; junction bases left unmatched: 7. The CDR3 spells CASSKYGTGVYNEQFF. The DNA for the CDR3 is TGTGCCAGCAGCAAGTACGGGACAGGGGTCTACAATGAGCAGTTCTTC.

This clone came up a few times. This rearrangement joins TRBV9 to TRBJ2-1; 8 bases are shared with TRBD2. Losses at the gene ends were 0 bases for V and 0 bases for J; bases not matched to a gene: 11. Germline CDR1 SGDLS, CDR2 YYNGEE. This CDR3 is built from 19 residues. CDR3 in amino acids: CASSVDSLAGQFSYNEQFF. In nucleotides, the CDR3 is TGTGCCAGCAGCGTAGATTCGCTAGCGGGTCAGTTCTCCTACAATGAGCAGTTCTTC.